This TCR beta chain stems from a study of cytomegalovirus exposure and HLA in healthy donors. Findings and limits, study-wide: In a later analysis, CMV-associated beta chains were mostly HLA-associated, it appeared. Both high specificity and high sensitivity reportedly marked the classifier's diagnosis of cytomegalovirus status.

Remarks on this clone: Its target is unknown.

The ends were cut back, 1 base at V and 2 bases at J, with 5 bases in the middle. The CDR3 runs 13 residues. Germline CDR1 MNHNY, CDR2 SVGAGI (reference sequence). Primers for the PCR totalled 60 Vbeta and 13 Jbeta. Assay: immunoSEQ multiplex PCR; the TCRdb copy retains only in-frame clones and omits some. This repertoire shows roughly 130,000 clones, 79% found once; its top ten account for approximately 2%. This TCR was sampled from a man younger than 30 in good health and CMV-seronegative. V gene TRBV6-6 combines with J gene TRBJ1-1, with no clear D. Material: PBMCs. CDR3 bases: TGTGCCAGCAGTTACTTTCAAAACACTGAAGCTTTCTTT. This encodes CASSYFQNTEAFF.